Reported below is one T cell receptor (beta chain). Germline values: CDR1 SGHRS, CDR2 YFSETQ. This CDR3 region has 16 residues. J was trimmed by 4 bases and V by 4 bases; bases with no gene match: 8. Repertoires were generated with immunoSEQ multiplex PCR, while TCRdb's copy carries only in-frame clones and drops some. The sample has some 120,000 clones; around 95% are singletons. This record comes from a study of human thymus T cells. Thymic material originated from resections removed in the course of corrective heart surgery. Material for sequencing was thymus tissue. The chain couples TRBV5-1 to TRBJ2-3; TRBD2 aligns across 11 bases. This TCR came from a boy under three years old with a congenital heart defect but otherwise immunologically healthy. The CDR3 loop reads CASSAQTSGESDTQYF. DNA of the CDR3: TGCGCCAGCAGCGCACAGACTAGCGGGGAATCAGATACGCAGTATTTT. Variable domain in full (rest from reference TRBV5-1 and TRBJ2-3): KAGVTQTPRYLIKTRGQQVTLSCSPISGHRSVSWYQQTPGQGLQFLFEYFSETQRNKGNFPGRFSGRQFSNSRSEMNVSTLELGDSALYLCASSAQTSGESDTQYFGPGTRLTVL.